The clone carrying this T cell receptor (beta chain) was seen only a few times. As yet, its antigen is unknown. TCRdb passed the RT-PCR reads through MiXCR, listing each CDR3 protein once. Found here are about 480,000 distinct CDR3 sequences, approximately 11% of them singletons; the top ten hold less than 15%. These data are taken from a study of response to subunit inactivated influenza vaccine. Whole-study results and caveats: After each seasonal influenza vaccination, few new T cells are recruited, the authors suggested.

The origin of this receptor is a man aged 50 or older who received an inactivated influenza vaccine. Specimen: PBMCs from blood, collected more than 35 days after vaccination.

In DNA, the CDR3 is TGCGCCAGCAGCTTGTTGCAGGGAGGCAATTCACCCCTCCACTTT. Residues: CASSLLQGGNSPLHF. The chain joins TRBV5-1 to TRBJ1-6; perhaps TRBD1 as D (5 bases). Germline lookup yields CDR1 SGHRS and CDR2 YFSETQ. The CDR3 extends over 15 amino acids. The germline V and J ends were trimmed by 1 base and 7 bases, with 12 bases remaining between them.